This T cell receptor beta chain was identified during a study of Ad26.COV2.S vaccination and SARS-CoV-2 variants. Study-wide results and caveats: Analytic work on TCR breadth and depth might have understated the full extent of total T cell responses.

About this clone itself: Its specificity is not known. The identical CDR3 is also encoded by other nucleotide sequences in the sample.

Documented treatment: roughly 18 received Ad26.COV2.S at low or high dose, single or two shots; roughly five received placebo; per-sample allocation not given. Day 63 after the first injection of vaccine or placebo was the sampling time. Looked up from germline, CDR1 is SGDLS and CDR2 is YYNGEE. This CDR3 has 12 amino acids. The germline V and J ends were trimmed by 4 bases and 4 bases, with 7 bases remaining between them. Sequenced by immunoSEQ multiplex PCR; TCRdb stores in-frame clones only, minus some. The table shows under 500,000 clones, with around 93% occurring only once. The source material was peripheral blood, sampled in a trial of Ad26.COV2.S vaccine versus placebo. The chain combines TRBV9 with TRBJ2-3; D uncertain. The source is a person between 18 and 60 years old who received the Ad26.COV2.S COVID-19 vaccine or a placebo. CDR3 residues: CASSPGPDTQYF. The CDR3, as DNA: TGTGCCAGCAGCCCGGGTCCAGATACGCAGTATTTT.